These 11 T cell receptor beta chains came from one sample sequenced in a study of monozygotic twins with inflammatory bowel disease. TCRdb reworked the 5' RACE reads into one entry per CDR3 protein, no DNA. Reported are approximately 120,000 distinct CDR3 sequences; the ten largest clones contain under 15%. The specimen was blood. Source of these receptors: a human donor with ulcerative colitis or Crohn's disease, or a healthy co-twin of an affected twin (not recorded which).

The chain uses TRBV28 and TRBJ2-3; TCRdb indicates TRBD1, and absent DNA this call remains unverified. The CDR3 totals 18 residues. Germline V lookup: CDR1 MDHEN, CDR2 SYDVKM. CDR3 loop: CASSTTALGQGPTDTQYF.

V usage is TRBV7-2 and J usage is TRBJ2-3; TCRdb gives TRBD2 as the D gene, but with no DNA this cannot be confirmed. The germline V gene has CDR1 SGHTA and CDR2 FQGNSA. The CDR3 runs to 16 residues. CDR3: CASSLAGRGGRDTQYF.

This chain links TRBV20-1 with TRBJ2-3. CDR1 DFQATT and CDR2 SNEGSKA come from the germline V gene (reference sequence). The CDR3 has 14 residues. The CDR3 sequence: CSATPHPRTDTQYF.

The V and J genes are TRBV6-5 and TRBJ1-2. CDR1 and CDR2 from the germline V gene are MNHEY and SVGAGI. The CDR3 totals 13 residues. The CDR3 reads CASSYRDRYGYTF.

This CDR3 is CSARVVIAASYNEQFF. The chain combines TRBV20-1 with TRBJ2-1; TCRdb indicates TRBD2, and absent DNA this call remains unverified. Germline V gives CDR1 DFQATT, CDR2 SNEGSKA (reference sequence). The CDR3 loop spans 16 amino acids.

This chain connects TRBV7-9 to TRBJ1-4; the TRBD1 assignment by TCRdb is unverifiable without DNA. Germline CDR1 reads SEHNR; CDR2 reads FQNEAQ (reference sequence). The CDR3 extends over 15 amino acids. The CDR3 sequence is CASSSGALSNEKLFF.

The gene calls are TRBV19 and TRBJ1-1; absent DNA, TCRdb's TRBD1 call cannot be checked. Germline V CDR1 and CDR2: LNHDA, SQIVND (reference sequence). This CDR3 is 14 amino acids long. This chain's CDR3 is CASRRRRENPEAFF.

The chain couples TRBV12-3 or TRBV12-4 to TRBJ1-2. The CDR3 has 11 amino acids. CDR3 amino acids: CASSLGLSYTF.

J is TRBJ1-3 and V is TRBV12-3 or TRBV12-4; checking the TCRdb D call of TRBD1 is not possible without DNA. The CDR3 loop spans 14 amino acids. CDR3: CASRPGVTGNTIYF.

The V and J genes are TRBV10-3 and TRBJ1-1; TCRdb lists TRBD1, though no DNA is available to test this call. Germline values: CDR1 ENHRY, CDR2 SYGVKD. The CDR3 covers 14 residues. The CDR3: CALRGGPENTEAFF.

The J gene is TRBJ2-7, the V gene TRBV5-4; absent DNA, TCRdb's TRBD1 call cannot be checked. Germline V gene data show CDR1 as SGHNT and CDR2 as YYREEE (reference sequence). This CDR3 comprises 13 residues. This chain's CDR3 is CASSSYRGYEQYF. Drawing the rest from reference TRBV5-4 and TRBJ2-7, the complete variable domain is ETGVTQSPTHLIKTRGQQVTLRCSSQSGHNTVSWYQQALGQGPQFIFQYYREEENGRGNFPPRFSGLQFPNYSSELNVNALELDDSALYLCASSSYRGYEQYFGPGTRLTVT.